This TCR beta chain derives from a study of T cells in Graves' hyperthyroidism and ophthalmopathy. Regarding the study as a whole: The model anticipated ophthalmopathy a median around six months pre-onset.

RNA transcripts provided the source from which TCR beta CDR3 regions were amplified. Using the HTBI primer set, a first-round RT-PCR was run on the TCR CDR3. A single record per CDR3 protein comes from TCRdb applying MiXCR to the multiplex PCR reads. The sample records 560,000 or so distinct CDR3 sequences, 35% to 55% being singletons. About this clonotype itself: Antigen specificity is unknown.

This CDR3 region has 12 residues. CDR1 and CDR2 from the germline V gene are SQVTM and ANQGSEA. V dropped 4 bases and J dropped 4; count of bases not matched to a gene: 3. Calling Graves' hyperthyroidism stable meant ophthalmopathy did not progress within 18 months. Patients aged 18 to 65 had newly diagnosed hyperthyroidism that had lasted under 2 months. Pregnant or lactating patients were excluded, as were those with uncontrolled infection or other autoimmune disease. The genes are TRBV29-1 and TRBJ1-2; 7 bases fit TRBD1. This TCR derives from a woman aged 18-29 years with Graves' hyperthyroidism. The sequencing sample was made of peripheral blood or thyroid tissue (not recorded which). CDR3 protein: CSVGAGGYGYTF. The CDR3 DNA sequence: TGCAGCGTTGGGGCAGGGGGCTATGGCTACACCTTC. Drawing the rest from reference TRBV29-1 and TRBJ1-2, the complete variable domain is SAVISQKPSRDICQRGTSLTIQCQVDSQVTMMFWYRQQPGQSLTLIATANQGSEATYESGFVIDKFPISRPNLTFSTLTVSNMSPEDSSIYLCSVGAGGYGYTFGSGTRLTVV.